This T cell receptor (beta chain) stems from a study of blood T cells in healthy people across ages. Whole-study context: Template switching picked up about one barcoded beta molecule for each two T cells.

V shed 5 bases and J 13 bases; nucleotides not matched to a gene: 8. Per germline, CDR1 ENHRY and CDR2 SYGVKD. The CDR3 contains 12 residues. Study results and caveats: It was held that the diversity estimates obtained from one million T cells were underestimates.

Using a J-beta primer mix together with a sample-barcoded 5' primer, a second PCR was run for about 6 to 12 cycles. From the 5' RACE reads, TCRdb called clonotypes with MiXCR, one entry per CDR3 protein. The sample includes roughly 1,500,000 distinct CDR3 sequences, 30% to 35% of them seen just once. The table lists this clonotype with a few counts. Antigen unknown. Every participating donor contributed around 9.5 milliliters of peripheral blood through a draw. Each sample yielded at least 5.5 micrograms of PBMC total RNA. Sequencing was done on a sample of blood. This chain connects TRBV10-3 to TRBJ1-2, with 9 bases that match TRBD1. The receptor comes from a woman aged 25 to 39 in good health. The chain's CDR3 is CAISTGTGTCTF. The CDR3 nucleotides read TGTGCCATCAGTACTGGGACAGGGACATGCACCTTC.